This T cell receptor (beta chain) stems from a study of T cell changes during pregnancy in multiple sclerosis. Method: immunoSEQ multiplex PCR; TCRdb's copy keeps in-frame clones and lacks some. The profile shows tens of thousands of clones, approximately 90% of them singletons. The CDR3 has 11 residues. From germline, CDR1 is SGHNT and CDR2 YYREEE (reference sequence). V was clipped by 2 bases and J by 6 bases, with 6 bases between them. Sequencing was performed on peripheral blood, taken after pregnancy. The receptor was derived from a female donor with multiple sclerosis, enrolled in a pregnancy study. J is TRBJ2-7 and V is TRBV5-4; D gene uncertain. The CDR3 sequence is CASSLGGEQYF. In DNA, the CDR3 is TGTGCCAGCAGCTTAGGCGGCGAGCAGTACTTC.